The clone carrying this T cell receptor beta chain was found a few times. CDR1 is LNHDA and CDR2 is SQIVND in the germline V gene (reference sequence). Trimming removed 5 bases at V and 12 bases at J, with 22 bases between. The CDR3 spans 14 residues. The sample comes from a study of blood T cells in healthy people across ages. A J-beta primer mix and a sample-barcoded 5' primer were used in a second PCR of about 6 to 12 cycles. Each cDNA molecule was tagged by a template-switch adaptor that had 12 random nucleotides. One entry per CDR3 protein results from TCRdb running MiXCR on the 5' RACE reads. The data show 1 million to 1.2 million distinct CDR3 sequences, about two fifths seen once.

The receptor comes from a man between 18 and 29 years old in good health. Input material: blood. The chain employs TRBV19 and TRBJ1-1; D uncertain. CDR3 residues: CASSALIRTQLTFF. The CDR3, as DNA: TGTGCCAGTAGTGCGTTGATCCGGACTCAGCTTACTTTCTTT.